This is a list of T cell receptor beta chains from one sample in a study of cytomegalovirus exposure and HLA in healthy donors. The assay was immunoSEQ multiplex PCR, and TCRdb's table has in-frame clones only and misses some. The profile shows some 70,000 clones, around nine tenths of them singletons. The sample comprised PBMCs. All receptors derive from a woman aged 18 to 35 in good health and CMV-seronegative. Each CDR3 is given with its conserved first and last residue. The D gene is left open where the match is weak. Not all rows give a size; the values are once, few, many and, for expanded clones, a class.

V gene	D gene	CDR3 length	J gene	clone size	CDR3 protein	CDR3 DNA
TRBV4-1	TRBD1	18	TRBJ2-1	once	CASSQDGQGGSSYNEQFF	TGCGCCAGCAGCCAAGATGGACAGGGGGGATCCTCCTACAATGAGCAGTTCTTC
TRBV7-9	-	15	TRBJ2-5	-	CASSLPGPREETQYF	TGTGCCAGCAGCCTACCGGGACCCCGGGAGGAGACCCAGTACTTC
TRBV30	-	13	TRBJ1-5	few	CAWSLGNNQPQHF	TGTGCCTGGAGTTTGGGCAACAATCAGCCCCAGCATTTT
TRBV11-2	TRBD1	15	TRBJ1-1	-	CASSFGQGLNTEAFF	TGTGCCAGCAGCTTCGGACAGGGGCTGAACACTGAAGCTTTCTTT
TRBV6-1	-	12	TRBJ2-1	-	CASSQINNEQFF	TGTGCCAGCAGTCAGATTAACAATGAGCAGTTCTTC
TRBV19	TRBD1	14	TRBJ1-4	-	CASHATGEREKLFF	TGTGCCAGTCACGCGACAGGGGAGCGAGAAAAACTGTTTTTT
TRBV5-1	-	14	TRBJ1-6	-	CASSRRQPNSPLHF	TGCGCCAGCAGCCGACGACAGCCTAATTCACCCCTCCACTTT
TRBV7-2	TRBD2	17	TRBJ2-7	-	CASSLARVAGGLYEQYF	TGTGCCAGCAGCTTAGCTCGGGTAGCGGGAGGGCTCTACGAGCAGTACTTC
TRBV19	TRBD2	16	TRBJ2-2	-	CASSIEAGGNTGELFF	TGTGCCAGTAGTATCGAAGCGGGGGGGAACACCGGGGAGCTGTTTTTT
TRBV7-3	-	13	TRBJ1-2	-	CASSLTFGDGYTF	TGTGCCAGCAGCTTAACCTTCGGGGATGGCTACACCTTC
TRBV7-2	-	12	TRBJ2-5	-	CASSTSPGSQYF	TGTGCCAGCAGCACTTCCCCGGGGTCCCAGTACTTC
TRBV7-6	TRBD2	16	TRBJ2-7	-	CASSSSSGRRAYEQYF	TGTGCCAGCAGCTCGAGTAGCGGGAGAAGGGCCTACGAGCAGTACTTC
TRBV30	TRBD1	15	TRBJ2-3	-	CAWTKTGGWTDTQYF	TGTGCCTGGACCAAGACAGGGGGCTGGACAGATACGCAGTATTTT
TRBV9	TRBD2	16	TRBJ2-3	-	CASSVAGSGGTDTQYF	TGTGCCAGCAGCGTAGCGGGTAGCGGGGGCACAGATACGCAGTATTTT
TRBV28	-	13	TRBJ2-3	-	CASSLEAADTQYF	TGTGCCAGCAGTTTGGAAGCGGCAGATACGCAGTATTTT
TRBV7-3	TRBD1	16	TRBJ2-7	-	CASSPPAPDRPLEQYF	TGTGCCAGCAGCCCCCCCGCGCCGGACAGGCCCCTCGAGCAGTACTTC
TRBV7-9	-	15	TRBJ2-5	-	CASTREGTPQETQYF	TGTGCCAGCACCCGTGAAGGGACACCTCAAGAGACCCAGTACTTC
TRBV5-1	TRBD2	15	TRBJ2-7	-	CASSSPGGVSYEQYF	TGCGCCAGCAGCAGCCCCGGGGGGGTCTCCTACGAGCAGTACTTC
TRBV6-1	-	14	TRBJ1-2	once	CASSEAGTNYGYTF	TGTGCCAGCAGTGAAGCAGGGACAAACTATGGCTACACCTTC